This T cell receptor beta chain was sequenced in a study of blood T cell repertoires in COVID-19. Study in general: Sites across the United States, Italy and Spain contributed samples from acute and convalescent COVID-19. PBMCs, B-cell-depleted T cells, or T cells were the source of the cDNA or gDNA that made up the material.

As processed by the authors: By means of reference gene primer amplification, nucleated cell counts were estimated. Profiling relied on immunoSEQ multiplex PCR, and the TCRdb table lists in-frame clones only, not all of them. That table furnishes V, J and clone size, whereas the DNA furnished D and trimming. The sample lists about 100,000 clones, about 86% occurring once. The V gene's germline CDR1 is SGHTA and CDR2 FQGNSA. The CDR3 extends over 16 amino acids. Germline trimming cut 5 bases from V and 1 base from J; bases unmatched to any gene: 3. This TCR was recovered from an elderly man with acute or convalescent COVID-19. The sequencing input was peripheral blood. J is TRBJ2-1 and V is TRBV7-2; 12 bases match TRBD2. DNA of the CDR3: TGTGCCAGCAGCAGACTAGCGGGAGCTTCCTACAATGAGCAGTTCTTC. This codes for CASSRLAGASYNEQFF.